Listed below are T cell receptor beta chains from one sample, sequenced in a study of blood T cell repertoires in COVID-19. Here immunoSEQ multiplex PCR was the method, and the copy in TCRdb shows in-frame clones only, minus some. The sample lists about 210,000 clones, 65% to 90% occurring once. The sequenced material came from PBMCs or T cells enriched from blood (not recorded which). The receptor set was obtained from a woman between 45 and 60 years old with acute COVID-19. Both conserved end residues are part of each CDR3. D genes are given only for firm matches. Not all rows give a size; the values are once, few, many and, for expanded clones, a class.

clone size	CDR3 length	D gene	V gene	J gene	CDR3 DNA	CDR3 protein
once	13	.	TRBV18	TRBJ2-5	TGTGCCAGCTCACCCCACGCGGGGGAGACCCAGTACTTC	CASSPHAGETQYF
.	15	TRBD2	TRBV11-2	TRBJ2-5	TGTGCCAGCAGCTTAAGTACTAGCGGAGAAGAGACCCAGTACTTC	CASSLSTSGEETQYF
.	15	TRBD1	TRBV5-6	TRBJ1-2	TGTGCCAGCAGCCTACGCTGGACAGGGTCGGATGGCTACACCTTC	CASSLRWTGSDGYTF
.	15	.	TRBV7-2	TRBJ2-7	TGTGCCAGCAGCTTAGCTTCGACATCCATCGGCGAGCAGTACTTC	CASSLASTSIGEQYF
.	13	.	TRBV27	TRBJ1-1	TGTGCCAGCAGGAACTTTGCGCACACTGAAGCTTTCTTT	CASRNFAHTEAFF
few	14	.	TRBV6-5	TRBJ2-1	TGTGCCAGCAGTTCCCAAAGCCCCCACAATGAGCAGTTCTTC	CASSSQSPHNEQFF
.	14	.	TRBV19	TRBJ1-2	TGTGCCAGTAGTCCGCAGTCTTCTAACTATGGCTACACCTTC	CASSPQSSNYGYTF
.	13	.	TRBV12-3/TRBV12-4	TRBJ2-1	TGTGCCAGCAGTTTGAAGGTTAGCCATGAGCAGTTCTTC	CASSLKVSHEQFF
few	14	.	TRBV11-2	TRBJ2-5	TGTGCCAGCAGCCGAGGACGGAGGCAAGAGACCCAGTACTTC	CASSRGRRQETQYF
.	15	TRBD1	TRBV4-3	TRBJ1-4	TGCGCCAGCAGCCAGACCGGGACAGGGGGCGAAAAACTGTTTTTT	CASSQTGTGGEKLFF
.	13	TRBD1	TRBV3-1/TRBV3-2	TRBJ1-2	TGTGCCAGCAGAACAGGGGGCAGCTATGGCTACACCTTC	CASRTGGSYGYTF
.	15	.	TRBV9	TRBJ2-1	TGTGCCAGCAGCTTTAGCGGAACCAACGGGGATGAGCAGTTCTTC	CASSFSGTNGDEQFF
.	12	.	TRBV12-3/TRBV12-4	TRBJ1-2	TGTGCCAGCAGTTTGGGGGCGGATGGCTACACCTTC	CASSLGADGYTF
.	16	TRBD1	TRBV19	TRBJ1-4	TGTGCCAGTAGGAAGGACAGGGCCGCAACTAATGAAAAACTGTTTTTT	CASRKDRAATNEKLFF
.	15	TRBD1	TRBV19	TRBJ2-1	TGTGCCAGTAGTCTCCGGGACAGGGGGTGGAATGAGCAGTTCTTC	CASSLRDRGWNEQFF
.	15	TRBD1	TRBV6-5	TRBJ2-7	TGTGCCAGTCGAAGGCCACCGGGACAGGTGTACGAGCAGTACTTC	CASRRPPGQVYEQYF
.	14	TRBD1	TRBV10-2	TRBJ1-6	TGCGCCAGCAGTGAACAGGGGGATAATTCACCCCTCCACTTT	CASSEQGDNSPLHF
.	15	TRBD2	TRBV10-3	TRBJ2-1	TGTGCTAGCAATTGGGCTAGCGGGAGCAGGAATGAGCAGTTCTTC	CASNWASGSRNEQFF
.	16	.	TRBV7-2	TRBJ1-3	TGTGCCAGCAGTCCCCGTAGCGGACTATCGGGAAACACCATATATTTT	CASSPRSGLSGNTIYF
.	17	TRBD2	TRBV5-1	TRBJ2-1	TGCGCCAGCAGCCAAAGGACTAGCGGGGCCCCCTACAATGAGCAGTTCTTC	CASSQRTSGAPYNEQFF
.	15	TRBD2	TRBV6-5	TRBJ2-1	TGTGCCAGCAGGGCCGGGACTAGCGGGGGCAATGAGCAGTTCTTC	CASRAGTSGGNEQFF
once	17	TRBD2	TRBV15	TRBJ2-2	TGTGCCACCAGCAGGGCTCCGGGACTAGGAAACACCGGGGAGCTGTTTTTT	CATSRAPGLGNTGELFF
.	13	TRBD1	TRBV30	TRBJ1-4	TGTGCCTGGAGTACAGGGGCTAATGAAAAACTGTTTTTT	CAWSTGANEKLFF
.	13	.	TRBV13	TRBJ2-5	TGTGCCAGCAGCCGCCGGACAGTAGAGACCCAGTACTTC	CASSRRTVETQYF
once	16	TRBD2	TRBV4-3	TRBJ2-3	TGCGCCAGCAGCCAAGGGGGAGCGGGGGTCACAGATACGCAGTATTTT	CASSQGGAGVTDTQYF
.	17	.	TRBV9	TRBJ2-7	TGTGCCAGCAGCGCCGGACCAGGGGGGTACAGCTCCTACGAGCAGTACTTC	CASSAGPGGYSSYEQYF
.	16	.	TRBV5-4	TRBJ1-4	TGTGCCAGCAGCTTGTGGGGAGGGGGAGCGAATGAAAAACTGTTTTTT	CASSLWGGGANEKLFF
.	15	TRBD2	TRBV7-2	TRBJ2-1	TGTGCCAGCAGCTTAATGGCGGGAGGGCCTAATGAGCAGTTCTTC	CASSLMAGGPNEQFF
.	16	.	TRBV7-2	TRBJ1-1	TGTGCCAGCAGCTTAGCACCGGGACACATGAACACTGAAGCTTTCTTT	CASSLAPGHMNTEAFF
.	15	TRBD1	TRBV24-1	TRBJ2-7	TGTGCCACCAGTGATCGCGGGACAGGGGGCGGCGAGCAGTACTTC	CATSDRGTGGGEQYF
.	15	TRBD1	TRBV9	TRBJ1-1	TGTGCCAGCAGCGTTCTAACAGGGGGTGAATCTGAAGCTTTCTTT	CASSVLTGGESEAFF
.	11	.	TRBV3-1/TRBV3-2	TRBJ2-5	TGTGCCAGCAGCCAAAGGGGTGGTCCGTACTTC	CASSQRGGPYF
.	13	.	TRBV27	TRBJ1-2	TGTGCCAGCCGGTCTCATACTAACTATGGCTACACCTTC	CASRSHTNYGYTF
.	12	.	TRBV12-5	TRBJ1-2	TGTGCTAGTGGTTTCAGTAACTATGGCTACACCTTC	CASGFSNYGYTF
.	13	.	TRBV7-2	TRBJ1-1	TGTGCCAGCAGCTTGGGACATGTCACTGAAGCTTTCTTT	CASSLGHVTEAFF
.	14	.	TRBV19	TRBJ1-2	TGTGCCACACTCCGCCCGGGACAAGTTTATGGCTACACCTTC	CATLRPGQVYGYTF
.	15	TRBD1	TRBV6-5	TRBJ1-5	TGTGCCAGCAGGCAGACAGGGTATAGCAATCAGCCCCAGCATTTT	CASRQTGYSNQPQHF
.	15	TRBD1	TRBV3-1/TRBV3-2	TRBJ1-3	TGTGCCAGCAGCCAAGAGGGACAGCCAGTAAACACCATATATTTT	CASSQEGQPVNTIYF
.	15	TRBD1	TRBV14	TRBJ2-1	TGTGCCAGCAGCCAAAGGACAGGGCGAGACAATGAGCAGTTCTTC	CASSQRTGRDNEQFF
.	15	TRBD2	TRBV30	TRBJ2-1	TGTGCCTGGAGTGTACTTAGCGGGGTCTACAATGAGCAGTTCTTC	CAWSVLSGVYNEQFF
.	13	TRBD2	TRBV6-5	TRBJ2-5	TGTGCCAGACGAGCGGGGGGTTTGGAGACCCAGTACTTC	CARRAGGLETQYF
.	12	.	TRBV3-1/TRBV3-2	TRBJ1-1	TGTGCCAGCAGCCACCTGGGGCTTGAAGCTTTCTTT	CASSHLGLEAFF
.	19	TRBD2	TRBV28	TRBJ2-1	TGTGCCAGCAGTGCACCCTTAGGCGGGGGGACCTTATCCTACAATGAGCAGTTCTTC	CASSAPLGGGTLSYNEQFF
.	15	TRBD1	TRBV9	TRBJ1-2	TGTGCCAGCAGCCCCCGGGACAGGGTCCACTATGGCTACACCTTC	CASSPRDRVHYGYTF
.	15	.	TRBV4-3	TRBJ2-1	TGCGCCAGCAGCCAAGATCCAGGGAACTACAATGAGCAGTTCTTC	CASSQDPGNYNEQFF
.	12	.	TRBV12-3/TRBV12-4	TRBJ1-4	TGTGCCAGCAGGCAGGGCAAGGAAAAACTGTTTTTT	CASRQGKEKLFF
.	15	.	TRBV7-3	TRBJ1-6	TGTGCCAGCAGCTTAACAGGGGGCTATAATTCACCCCTCCACTTT	CASSLTGGYNSPLHF
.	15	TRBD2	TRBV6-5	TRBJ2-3	TGTGCCAGCAGCCCCGGGCGGGGGAACACAGATACGCAGTATTTT	CASSPGRGNTDTQYF
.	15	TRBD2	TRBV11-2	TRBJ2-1	TGTGCCAGCAGCTGGACTAGCGGGGGCTACAATGAGCAGTTCTTC	CASSWTSGGYNEQFF
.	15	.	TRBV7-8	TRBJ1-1	TGTGCCAGCACCCAGCAAGCCCGAGGTATGGGTATGGCTTTCTTT	CASTQQARGMGMAFF
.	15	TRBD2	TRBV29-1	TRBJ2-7	TGCAGCGTTGAATCGACTAGCGGGAGGGGCTACGAGCAGTACTTC	CSVESTSGRGYEQYF
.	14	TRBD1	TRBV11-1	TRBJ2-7	TGTGCCAGCAGCTTAGCGGGACAGGGCTTCGAGCAGTACTTC	CASSLAGQGFEQYF
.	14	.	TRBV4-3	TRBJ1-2	TGCGCCAGCAGCGGACTCAGGGGAGACTATGGCTACACCTTC	CASSGLRGDYGYTF
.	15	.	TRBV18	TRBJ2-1	TGTGCCAGCTCGAGAGCTAGAGTCGGGTCCAATGAGCAGTTCTTC	CASSRARVGSNEQFF
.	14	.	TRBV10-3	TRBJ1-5	TGTGCCATCAGTGAGGACAGAGTCAATCAGCCCCAGCATTTT	CAISEDRVNQPQHF
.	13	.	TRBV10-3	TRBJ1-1	TGTGCCATCAGGACTCAGACGAACACTGAAGCTTTCTTT	CAIRTQTNTEAFF